The rows below give T cell receptor beta chains drawn from one sample of a study of T-cell reconstitution after alpha-beta-depleted transplantation in children. Each CDR3 protein is one row after TCRdb ran MiXCR on the PCR reads. The sample holds over 450,000 distinct CDR3 sequences, over 9.5% seen once. This specimen consisted of PBMCs, obtained before TCRalphabeta/CD19-depleted stem cell transplant. Receptors were obtained from a child aged 2-9 years with inherited bone marrow failure, due to receive a stem cell transplant. Both conserved end residues are part of each CDR3. D genes are given only for firm matches. Not all rows give a size; the values are once, few, many and, for expanded clones, a class.

CDR3 DNA,CDR3 protein,J gene,D gene,V gene,clone size
TGCAGCGTTGGAAGGACAGGGGGGGAGACCCAGTACTTC,CSVGRTGGETQYF,TRBJ2-5,TRBD1,TRBV29-1,many
TGTGCCAGCAACGCACTGAGCAATCAGCCCCAGCATTTT,CASNALSNQPQHF,TRBJ1-5,.,TRBV12-3/TRBV12-4,many
TGTGCCAGCAGTCGGGGACTAGCGGGAGGCCCCACAGATACGCAGTATTTT,CASSRGLAGGPTDTQYF,TRBJ2-3,TRBD2,TRBV6-5,many
TGTGCCAGCAGGAGGGCTAGCGGGATGTCCATACGGACAGATACGCAGTATTTT,CASRRASGMSIRTDTQYF,TRBJ2-3,TRBD2,TRBV6-1,many
TGTGCCAGCAGTCGTAGGGATTTCCAAAATGAGCAGTTCTTC,CASSRRDFQNEQFF,TRBJ2-1,.,TRBV12-3/TRBV12-4,.
TGTGCCAGCTCACCAGGCCATATCACCGGGGAGCTGTTTTTT,CASSPGHITGELFF,TRBJ2-2,.,TRBV18,few
TGTGCCAGCATCATGACAGGGGTTGCGAAGGGCTACACCTTC,CASIMTGVAKGYTF,TRBJ1-2,TRBD1,TRBV7-2,.
TGCAGCGTTGCCCTCAGGACAGGGGTACATGAGCAGTTCTTC,CSVALRTGVHEQFF,TRBJ2-1,TRBD1,TRBV29-1,many
TGTGCCAGCAGATCCTGGGGGGTGGGACTACACGAGCAGTACTTC,CASRSWGVGLHEQYF,TRBJ2-7,TRBD2,TRBV28,many
TGCAGCGCGCGGGGGGTTAACTATGGCTACACCTTC,CSARGVNYGYTF,TRBJ1-2,.,TRBV29-1,many
TGTGCCAGCAGCCGCACTAGCGGGGCTTACAATGAGCAGTTCTTC,CASSRTSGAYNEQFF,TRBJ2-1,TRBD2,TRBV18,many
TGCAGTGCTAGAGATCGGGTAGCGGGGGGCTACGAGCAGTACTTC,CSARDRVAGGYEQYF,TRBJ2-7,TRBD2,TRBV20-1,many
TGCAGTGCTCCTGAATTCAGCGGGGGGAACAATGAGCAGTTCTTC,CSAPEFSGGNNEQFF,TRBJ2-1,TRBD2,TRBV20-1,many
TGTGCCAGCAGCTTGTCCAGGGGACCTAATACCCTTCAAGAGACCCAGTACTTC,CASSLSRGPNTLQETQYF,TRBJ2-5,.,TRBV5-5,many
TGTGCCAGCAGTTCGCCGGGACGCGCCCCTCAAGAGACCCAGTACTTC,CASSSPGRAPQETQYF,TRBJ2-5,.,TRBV27,many
TGTGCCAGCAACTCTCCGGGGACTAGCGGGTACGAGCAGTACTTC,CASNSPGTSGYEQYF,TRBJ2-7,TRBD2,TRBV28,many
TGTGCCAGCAGTTATCCACTAGCGGGAGACAGGTACTACGAGCAGTACTTC,CASSYPLAGDRYYEQYF,TRBJ2-7,TRBD2,TRBV6-2/TRBV6-3,.
TGTGCCAGCAGTTTTCGCTTTTCGGATACGCAGTATTTT,CASSFRFSDTQYF,TRBJ2-3,.,TRBV12-3/TRBV12-4,many
TGTGCCAGTAGTGCACAGGGAACCAACACCGGGGAGCTGTTTTTT,CASSAQGTNTGELFF,TRBJ2-2,.,TRBV19,.
TGCAGCGTTGAGGTCACTGAAGCTTTCTTT,CSVEVTEAFF,TRBJ1-1,.,TRBV29-1,many
TGTGCCAGCAGCCTGACAGGGGGCCTTTTAGTTCAGCCCCAGCATTTT,CASSLTGGLLVQPQHF,TRBJ1-5,TRBD1,TRBV27,many
TGTGCCAGCAGTTGGGTCGGGAGCCCCGGGGAGCAGTACTTC,CASSWVGSPGEQYF,TRBJ2-7,.,TRBV27,many
TGTGCCAGCAGAGTCTACTCGTATAGCAATCAGCCCCAGCATTTT,CASRVYSYSNQPQHF,TRBJ1-5,.,TRBV27,many
TGTGCCAGCAGACCAGGCCGGGACAGGGACTCCTACGAGCAGTACTTC,CASRPGRDRDSYEQYF,TRBJ2-7,TRBD1,TRBV12-3/TRBV12-4,.
TGTGCCTGGAACGGTCTCTACAATGAGCAGTTCTTC,CAWNGLYNEQFF,TRBJ2-1,.,TRBV30,.
TGTGCCAGGAGCCCCCGACTCGTGGGCGTGTCCTACGAGCAGTACTTC,CARSPRLVGVSYEQYF,TRBJ2-7,.,TRBV21-1,.
TGTGCCAGCGCCCCGAGAGGTCCCCGGGATACGCAGTATTTT,CASAPRGPRDTQYF,TRBJ2-3,.,TRBV6-2/TRBV6-3,many
TGCAGCGTTGGTCCGGGACAGTCCTACGAGCAGTACTTC,CSVGPGQSYEQYF,TRBJ2-7,TRBD1,TRBV29-1,many